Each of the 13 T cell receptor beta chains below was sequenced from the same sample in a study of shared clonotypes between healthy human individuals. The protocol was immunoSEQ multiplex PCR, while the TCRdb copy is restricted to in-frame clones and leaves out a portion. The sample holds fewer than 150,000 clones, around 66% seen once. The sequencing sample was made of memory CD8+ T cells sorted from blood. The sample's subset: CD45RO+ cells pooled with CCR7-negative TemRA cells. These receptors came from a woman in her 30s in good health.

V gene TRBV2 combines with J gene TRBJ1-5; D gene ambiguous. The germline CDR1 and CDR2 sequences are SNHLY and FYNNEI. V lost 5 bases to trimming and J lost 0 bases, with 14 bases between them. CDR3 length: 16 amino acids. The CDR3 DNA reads TGTGCCAGCAGTCGGGCCGGAGACTCTAGCAATCAGCCCCAGCATTTT. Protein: CASSRAGDSSNQPQHF.

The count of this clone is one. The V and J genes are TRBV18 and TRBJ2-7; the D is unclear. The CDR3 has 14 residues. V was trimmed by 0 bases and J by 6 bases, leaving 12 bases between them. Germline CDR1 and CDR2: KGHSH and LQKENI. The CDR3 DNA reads TGTGCCAGCTCACCACCGTGGGTGAAGGGCGAGCAGTACTTC. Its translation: CASSPPWVKGEQYF. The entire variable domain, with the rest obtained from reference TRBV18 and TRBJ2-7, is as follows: NAGVMQNPRHLVRRRGQEARLRCSPMKGHSHVYWYRQLPEEGLKFMVYLQKENIIDESGMPKERFSAEFPKEGPSILRIQQVVRGDSAAYFCASSPPWVKGEQYFGPGTRLTVT.

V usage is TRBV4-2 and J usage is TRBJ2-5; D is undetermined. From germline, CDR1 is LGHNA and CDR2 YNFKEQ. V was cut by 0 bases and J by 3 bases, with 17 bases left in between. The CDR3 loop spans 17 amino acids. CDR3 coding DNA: TGTGCCAGCAGCCAAGACTTCAAGTGGAGTTTTGAAGAGACCCAGTACTTC. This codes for CASSQDFKWSFEETQYF.

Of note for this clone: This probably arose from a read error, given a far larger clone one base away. The CDR3 coding sequence is TGTGCCAGCAGTGTCGCGGCCAAAACAGGGGCCGTCAGTGGCTACACCTTC. Translation: CASSVAAKTGAVSGYTF. The rearrangement links TRBV6-4 to TRBJ1-2; 7 bases map to TRBD1. The CDR3 contains 17 residues. V lost 4 bases, J lost 7 bases, and 18 bases stayed unmatched. Germline CDR1 and CDR2: MRHNA and SNTAGT.

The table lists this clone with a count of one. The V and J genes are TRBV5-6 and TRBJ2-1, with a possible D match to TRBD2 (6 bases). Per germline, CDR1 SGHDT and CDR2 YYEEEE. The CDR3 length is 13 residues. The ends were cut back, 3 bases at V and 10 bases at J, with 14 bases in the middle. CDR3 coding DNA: TGTGCCAGCAGCTGGACGAGCGGGCGGGAGCAGTTCTTC. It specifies CASSWTSGREQFF.

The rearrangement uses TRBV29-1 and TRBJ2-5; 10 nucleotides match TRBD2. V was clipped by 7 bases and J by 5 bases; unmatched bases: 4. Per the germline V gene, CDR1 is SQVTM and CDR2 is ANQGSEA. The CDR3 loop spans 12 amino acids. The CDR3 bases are TGCAGCGGTCAAGCGGGGGGGGAGACCCAGTACTTC. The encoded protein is CSGQAGGETQYF.

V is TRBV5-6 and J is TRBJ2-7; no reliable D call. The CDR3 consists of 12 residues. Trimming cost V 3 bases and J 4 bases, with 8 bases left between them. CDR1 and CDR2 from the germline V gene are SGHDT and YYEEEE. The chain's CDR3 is CASSSDRYEQYF. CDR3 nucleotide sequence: TGTGCCAGCAGCTCTGATCGGTACGAGCAGTACTTC.

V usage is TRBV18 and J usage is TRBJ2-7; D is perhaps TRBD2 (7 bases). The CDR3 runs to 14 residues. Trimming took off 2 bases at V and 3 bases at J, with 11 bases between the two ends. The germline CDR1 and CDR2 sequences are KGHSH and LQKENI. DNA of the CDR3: TGTGCCAGCTCACCAACGGGGGGCAACTACGAGCAGTACTTC. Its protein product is CASSPTGGNYEQYF.

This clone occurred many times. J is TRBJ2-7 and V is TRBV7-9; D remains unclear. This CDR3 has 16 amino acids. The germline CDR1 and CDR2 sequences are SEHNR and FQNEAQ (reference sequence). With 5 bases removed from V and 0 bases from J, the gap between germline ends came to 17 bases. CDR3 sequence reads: CASSQDLGKGSYEQYF. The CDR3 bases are TGTGCCAGCAGCCAAGATCTGGGGAAGGGCTCCTACGAGCAGTACTTC. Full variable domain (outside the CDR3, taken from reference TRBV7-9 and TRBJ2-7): DTGVSQNPRHKITKRGQNVTFRCDPISEHNRLYWYRQTLGQGPEFLTYFQNEAQLEKSRLLSDRFSAERPKGSFSTLEIQRTEQGDSAMYLCASSQDLGKGSYEQYFGPGTRLTVT.

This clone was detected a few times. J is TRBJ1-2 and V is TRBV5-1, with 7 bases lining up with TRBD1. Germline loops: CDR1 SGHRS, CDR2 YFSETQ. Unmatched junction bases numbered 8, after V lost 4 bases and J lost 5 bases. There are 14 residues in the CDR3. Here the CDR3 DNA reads TGCGCCAGCAGCAGAGGGGGCGAGGAGTATGGCTACACCTTC. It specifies CASSRGGEEYGYTF.

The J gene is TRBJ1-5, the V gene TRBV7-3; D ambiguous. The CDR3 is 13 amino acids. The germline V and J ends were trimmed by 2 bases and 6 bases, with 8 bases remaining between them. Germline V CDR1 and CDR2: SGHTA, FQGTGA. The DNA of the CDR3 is TGTGCCAGCAGCTTAGGATACGGTCAGCCCCAGCATTTT. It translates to CASSLGYGQPQHF.

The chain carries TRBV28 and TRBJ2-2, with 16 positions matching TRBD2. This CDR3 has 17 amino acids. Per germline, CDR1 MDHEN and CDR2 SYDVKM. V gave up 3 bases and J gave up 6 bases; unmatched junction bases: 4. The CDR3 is CASSFRGLAGGPGELFF. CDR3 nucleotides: TGTGCCAGCAGTTTCCGGGGACTAGCGGGAGGGCCCGGGGAGCTGTTTTTT. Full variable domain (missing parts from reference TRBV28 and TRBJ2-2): DVKVTQSSRYLVKRTGEKVFLECVQDMDHENMFWYRQDPGLGLRLIYFSYDVKMKEKGDIPEGYSVSREKKERFSLILESASTNQTSMYLCASSFRGLAGGPGELFFGEGSRLTVL.

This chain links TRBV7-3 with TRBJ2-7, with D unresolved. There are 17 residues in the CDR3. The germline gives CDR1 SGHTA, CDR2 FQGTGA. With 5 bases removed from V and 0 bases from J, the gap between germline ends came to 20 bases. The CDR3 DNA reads TGTGCCAGCAGCACTACAAACCGGACGGTAAGCTCCTACGAGCAGTACTTC. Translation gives CASSTTNRTVSSYEQYF. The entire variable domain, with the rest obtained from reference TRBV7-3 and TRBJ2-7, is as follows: GAGVSQTPSNKVTEKGKYVELRCDPISGHTALYWYRQSLGQGPEFLIYFQGTGAADDSGLPNDRFFAVRPEGSVSTLKIQRTERGDSAVYLCASSTTNRTVSSYEQYFGPGTRLTVT.